This T cell receptor (beta chain) originates from a study of cytomegalovirus exposure and HLA in healthy donors (dated by TCRdb to about 2017). Regarding the study in general: An earlier analysis of some 600 of the donors reported approximately 280 Gb of sequence data and 95 million to 130 million unique TCR beta sequences obtained from about 179 million T cells. An early release that covered around 590 HLA-typed donors contained 300 to 350 gigabases of sequencing data and approximately 85 million unique TCR sequences. Among the approximately 420 genotyped donors, approximately 81% belonged to the genetic ancestry cluster associated with self-reported Caucasian donors. The study aimed to test whether cataloging public T cell receptors could reveal signatures of past pathogen exposure. The study used immunosequencing to profile the T cell repertoires of approximately 690 subjects and linked those repertoires to cytomegalovirus serostatus. A separate validation cohort of 100 to 150 different subjects was used in addition to the 666-subject first cohort. To predict cytomegalovirus infection status, the study combined high-throughput TCR immunosequencing, statistical association of individual TCRs with disease status, and machine learning. A later analysis re-examined previously published TCR beta repertoires from more than 550 donors and added high-resolution HLA genotyping to investigate patterns of TCR occurrence. Rather than using new phenotypic data, the later analysis identified candidate immune exposures from TCR beta sequences and from how often those sequences occurred across donors. To decide whether each TCR beta V gene segment behaved as functional or pseudogenic, an earlier analysis of some 600 of the donors relied on high-throughput TCR beta sequencing. Donor age, sex, ethnicity and CMV serostatus were compiled alongside the repertoire data. A later genetic analysis took genome-wide SNP genotypes for about three fifths of the roughly 700 donors and used that subset as a discovery cohort. All discovery cohort repertoires had been generated using a single sequencing platform. Both class I and class II loci were covered by HLA typing, at four-digit resolution. Typing coverage differed by locus: A, B, C, DRB1 and DQB1 were typed in roughly 629-630 donors, DQA1 in approximately 520, DPA1 in around 610, and DPB1 in around 490. Roughly 5 DR-DQ haplotypes were handled as single units for association and clustering because linkage in the cohort was strong. Among about 400 genotyped donors of the cohort, an average of around 250,000 unique TCR beta nucleotide sequences was sequenced per donor, of which about 18% were non-productive. General study outcomes and caveats: The presence/absence analyses assumed that sequencing depth was roughly uniform across donors, and that assumption may not be true. In both the original and validation cohorts, the classifier was reported to diagnose cytomegalovirus status with high specificity and sensitivity. In a later analysis, HLA-associated TCR beta chains were found to be more clonally expanded and to have lower generation probabilities than equally common non-associated chains. A further reported finding was that TCR beta sequences accurately predicted the HLA-A and HLA-B alleles for most subjects in the first cohort. CMV serostatus was the only immune exposure information available for the cohort. A total of some 180 TCR beta chains were listed by the study as associated with cytomegalovirus. Because counts were too low, 15 to 20 rarely observed V segments, including chromosome 9 orphons, were excluded from the earlier analysis of around 590 of the donors. An association between a missense DCLRE1C variant and V-gene and J-gene trimming of TCR beta chains was found in a later genetic analysis and replicated in an independent cohort. This cohort had only TCR beta chains sequenced, and the lack of alpha or paired-chain data limited which features could be detected. An earlier analysis of approximately 530 of the donors showed that most TCR beta V segments appeared in productive rearrangements either about 87% or about 30% of the time, which broadly matched IMGT annotations. While some public TCRs were present in many individuals, most TCR sequences turned up only very rarely across donors. According to a later analysis, parvovirus B19, influenza, CMV and Epstein-Barr virus appeared linked to several top co-occurrence clusters. According to the authors, the approach could potentially be generalized to other disease states and immunological phenotypes. In a later analysis, most CMV-associated TCR beta chains were found to appear HLA-restricted, with HLA associations seemingly driven largely by CMV exposure. In a later genetic analysis, fewer N-insertions in productive TCRs were reported among donors in an Asian-associated ancestry cluster than the roughly 710-donor mean. A later analysis found that TCR association rates varied across HLA loci, with DRB1 alleles showing the most associated TCRs and HLA-C alleles the fewest. Three of the identified cytomegalovirus-associated TCR beta chains were confirmed in vitro to be specific for cytomegalovirus antigens. Specific HLA alleles were associated with around 18,000 TCR beta sequences at a false discovery rate of 0.05 in a later analysis. Because HLA typing was missing for some donors at each locus, association tests included only the typed subset. A cluster of highly shared sequence variants was judged likely to represent a technical artifact of the sequencing pipeline. Some IMGT-functional V segments, including TRBV6-2 and TRBV6-3, could not be told apart with the 87-base-pair reads, so those segments were excluded. Correlated functional status among segregating V segments might reflect linkage disequilibrium, but an unknown experimental factor could not be ruled out. Assigning TCR associations to individual alleles was difficult when HLA alleles, especially DR and DQ, strongly co-occurred.

From the cysteine through the phenylalanine, the CDR3 covers 13 amino acids. Only the CDR3 part of the read is kept: 39 bases, read in frame from the first base. The junction shows trimming of 6 bases on V and 4 bases on J, and the gene matches do not reach 2 bases of it. CDR1 MNHNY and CDR2 SVGAGI are derived from the germline V gene (reference sequence). This clone appeared a few times. This clone's antigen is unknown. Base-call qualities are not available, and no considerably larger clone is one nucleotide away. The cohort was made up of 500 to 850 healthy bone marrow donors. Cohort members were all nominally healthy when sampled, although unrecorded immune exposures were likely present. The donor was CMV seropositive and was included in the group of 250 to 350 seropositive cohort members. Each donor provided a peripheral blood sample, and peripheral blood mononuclear cells were used for TCR beta sequencing. The Qiagen DNeasy Blood Extraction Kit was used to extract genomic DNA from the blood cell samples.

The protocol used for the library was the immunoSEQ multiplex PCR assay. A mixture of 60 forward primers for TCR Vbeta segments and 13 reverse primers for TCR Jbeta segments was used in the multiplex PCR. The CDR3 region of rearranged TCR beta genes was amplified from genomic DNA with a multiplex PCR assay. The Illumina HiSeq System was used to sequence the amplified TCR beta libraries as 87-base-pair reads. The published analysis was carried out like this. A later analysis counted some 74 million unique TCR beta chains across the roughly 700 repertoires, and roughly 10 million of these chains were shared by at least two donors. Raw reads were error-corrected and collapsed into unique sequences with a nearest-neighbor algorithm that merged closely related sequences to remove PCR and sequencing errors. To assign V, D and J gene segments, CDR3 sequences were aligned to IMGT reference sequences. For a sequence to be retained, at least a six-nucleotide match to both a V gene segment and a J gene segment was required. A rearrangement was called productive if the CDR3 had no stop codons and remained in frame with V and J, and every other rearrangement was called non-productive. Following IMGT convention, CDR3 was defined as the stretch from the second conserved V-encoded cysteine to the conserved J-encoded phenylalanine. In an earlier analysis of approximately 590 of the donors, sequences lacking an unambiguous match to a single V gene segment were excluded. An earlier analysis of some 500 of the donors classified V segments as functional when productive rearrangements were above 56.7% and as segregating when the standard deviation between donors was above 5%. A statistical classification framework was built for diagnosing cytomegalovirus status from the catalog of TCR beta chain sequences. In a later analysis, TCR nucleotide sequences were compared against IMGT/GENE-DB human TR gene sequences so that V and J genes could be assigned. Using the TCRdist pipeline, a later analysis assigned CDR3 sequences along with most-parsimonious VDJ recombination scenarios. A later analysis defined each TCR beta chain by its CDR3 amino acid sequence plus V-gene family, and excluded reads lacking a unique V-gene family. In a later analysis, several hundred highly shared, low-generation-probability nucleotide sequences were removed to address suspected cross-contamination and a sequencing artifact. For each public chain, a later analysis derived a clonal expansion index from normalized ranks of inferred template counts within each repertoire. Generation probabilities in a later analysis came from a VDJ recombination model fitted to out-of-frame rearrangements, and those results were checked against IGoR. Hypergeometric tests were used in a later analysis to score TCR-TCR, TCR-HLA and TCR-CMV co-occurrence, with a repertoire-size bias correction applied to the TCR pairs. In a later analysis, false discovery rates were estimated by permuting HLA or CMV assignments 20 times. A later analysis grouped co-occurring TCRs with DBSCAN, adding TCRdist sequence similarity when clustering within HLA-allele-positive subsets. Repertoires with fewer than 30,000 or more than 120,000 public chains were left out of co-occurrence clustering, as were about five repertoires with anomalous nucleotide sharing. Entries here come from immuneACCESS through TCRdb and include only in-frame sequences with V and J called. Some clones fail to appear in such tables; in the studies checked, an unresolved V gene covers under half of the shortfall, and the cause of the remainder is unknown. V and J calls and clone size are given by that table; D and trimming were obtained from the DNA. The sample table records around 130,000 clones; roughly 8.6% of these occur just once. The ten largest make up 5.5% to 7.5% of the sample.

This sequence originates from a woman aged 40 to 50 in good health and CMV-seropositive. Sample: PBMCs. The chain links TRBV6-6 with TRBJ1-1, with TRBD1 identical over 10 junction bases. CDR3 reads: CASRTGGGTEAFF. The nucleotide sequence is given as TGTGCCAGCAGGACAGGGGGCGGCACTGAAGCTTTCTTT.